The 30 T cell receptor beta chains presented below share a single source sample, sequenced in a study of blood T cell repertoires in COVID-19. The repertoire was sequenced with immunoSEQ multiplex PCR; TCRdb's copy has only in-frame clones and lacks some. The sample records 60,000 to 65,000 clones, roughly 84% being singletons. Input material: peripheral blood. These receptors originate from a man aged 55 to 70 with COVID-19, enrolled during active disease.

Here the CDR3 DNA reads TGCAGCGTTGCCGGGACAGTCTATGGCTACACCTTC. Its translation: CSVAGTVYGYTF. The V gene is TRBV29-1, the J gene TRBJ1-2; 7 nucleotides line up with TRBD1. The CDR3 has 12 amino acids. The ends lost 4 bases at V and 4 bases at J; junction bases unmatched: 3. In germline, CDR1 is SQVTM, CDR2 ANQGSEA.

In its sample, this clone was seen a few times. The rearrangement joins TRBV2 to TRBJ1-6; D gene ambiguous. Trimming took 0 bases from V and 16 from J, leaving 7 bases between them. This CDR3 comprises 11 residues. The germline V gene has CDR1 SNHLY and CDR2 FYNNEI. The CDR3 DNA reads TGTGCCAGCAGTGAAGCAATATTACTCCACTTT. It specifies CASSEAILLHF.

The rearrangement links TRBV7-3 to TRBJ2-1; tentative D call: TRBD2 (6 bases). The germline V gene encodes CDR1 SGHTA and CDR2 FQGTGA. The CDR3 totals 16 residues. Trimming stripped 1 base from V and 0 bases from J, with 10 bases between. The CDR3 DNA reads TGTGCCAGCAGCTTAAGTGCGGGGAGCTCCTACAATGAGCAGTTCTTC. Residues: CASSLSAGSSYNEQFF.

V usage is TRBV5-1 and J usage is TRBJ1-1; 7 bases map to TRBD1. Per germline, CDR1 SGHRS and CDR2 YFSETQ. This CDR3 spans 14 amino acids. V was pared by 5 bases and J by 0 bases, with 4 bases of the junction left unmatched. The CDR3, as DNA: TGCGCCAGCAGAACAGGGGCGCTGAACACTGAAGCTTTCTTT. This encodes CASRTGALNTEAFF.

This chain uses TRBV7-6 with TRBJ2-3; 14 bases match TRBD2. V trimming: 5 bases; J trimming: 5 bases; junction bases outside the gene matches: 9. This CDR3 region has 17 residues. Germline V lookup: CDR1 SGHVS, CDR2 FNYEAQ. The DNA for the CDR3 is TGTGCCAGCAGCCCCGGGACTAGCGGGAGTTCGAGAGATACGCAGTATTTT. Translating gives CASSPGTSGSSRDTQYF.

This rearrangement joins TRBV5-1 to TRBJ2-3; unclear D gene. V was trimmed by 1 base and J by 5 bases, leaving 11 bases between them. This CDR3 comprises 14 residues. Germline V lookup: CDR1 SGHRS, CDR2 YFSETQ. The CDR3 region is CASSLSGLVDTQYF. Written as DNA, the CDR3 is TGCGCCAGCAGCTTGTCCGGGTTGGTAGATACGCAGTATTTT.

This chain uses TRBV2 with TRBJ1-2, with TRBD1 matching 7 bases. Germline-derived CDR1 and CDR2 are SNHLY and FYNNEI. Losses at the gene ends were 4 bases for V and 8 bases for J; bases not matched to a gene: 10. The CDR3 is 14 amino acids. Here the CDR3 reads CASSGSGGAEGYTF. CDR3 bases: TGTGCCAGCAGTGGGTCAGGGGGAGCGGAGGGCTACACCTTC.

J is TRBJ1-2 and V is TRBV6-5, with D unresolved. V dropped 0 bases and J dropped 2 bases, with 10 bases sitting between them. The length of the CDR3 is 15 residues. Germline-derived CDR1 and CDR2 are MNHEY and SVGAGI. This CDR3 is CASSYSPTPNYGYTF. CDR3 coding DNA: TGTGCCAGCAGTTACTCCCCCACACCCAACTATGGCTACACCTTC.

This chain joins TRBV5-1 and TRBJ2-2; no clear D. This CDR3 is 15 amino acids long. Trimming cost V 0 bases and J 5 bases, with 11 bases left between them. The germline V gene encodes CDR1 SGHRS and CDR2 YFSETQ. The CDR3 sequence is CASSLAWVGTGELFF. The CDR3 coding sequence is TGCGCCAGCAGCTTGGCCTGGGTCGGGACCGGGGAGCTGTTTTTT.

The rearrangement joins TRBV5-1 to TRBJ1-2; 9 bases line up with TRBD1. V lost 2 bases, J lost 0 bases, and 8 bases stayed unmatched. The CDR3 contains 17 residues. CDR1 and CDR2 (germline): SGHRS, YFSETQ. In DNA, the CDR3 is TGCGCCAGCAGCTTTATGGGACAGGGACTAACTAACTATGGCTACACCTTC. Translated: CASSFMGQGLTNYGYTF.

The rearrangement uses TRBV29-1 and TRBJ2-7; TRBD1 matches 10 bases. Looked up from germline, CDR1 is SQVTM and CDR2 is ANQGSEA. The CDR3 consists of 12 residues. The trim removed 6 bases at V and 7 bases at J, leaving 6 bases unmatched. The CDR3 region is CSVDDRGREQYF. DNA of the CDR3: TGCAGCGTGGACGACAGGGGGCGGGAGCAGTACTTC.

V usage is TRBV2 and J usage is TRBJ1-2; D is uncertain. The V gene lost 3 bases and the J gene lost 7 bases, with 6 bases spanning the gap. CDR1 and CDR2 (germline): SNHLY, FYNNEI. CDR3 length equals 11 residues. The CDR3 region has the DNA TGTGCCAGCAGTGACGGGTTTGGCTACACCTTC. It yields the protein CASSDGFGYTF.

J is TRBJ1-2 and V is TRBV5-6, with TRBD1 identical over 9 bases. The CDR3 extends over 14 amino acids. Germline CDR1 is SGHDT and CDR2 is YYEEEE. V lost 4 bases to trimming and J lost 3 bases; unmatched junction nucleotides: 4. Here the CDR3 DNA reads TGTGCCAGCAGCCCGGACAGGGGAGACTATGGCTACACCTTC. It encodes CASSPDRGDYGYTF.

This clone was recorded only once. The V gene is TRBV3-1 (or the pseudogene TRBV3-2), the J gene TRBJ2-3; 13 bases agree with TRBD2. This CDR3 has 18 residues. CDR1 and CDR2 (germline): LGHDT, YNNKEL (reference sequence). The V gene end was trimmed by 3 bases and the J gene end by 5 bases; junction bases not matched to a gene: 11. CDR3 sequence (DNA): TGTGCCAGCAGCCATCAACAACTAGCGGGGGGGCCCGGAGATACGCAGTATTTT. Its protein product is CASSHQQLAGGPGDTQYF.

This chain's CDR3 is CASGGGNQPQHF. CDR3 sequence (DNA): TGTGCCAGCGGGGGAGGGAATCAGCCCCAGCATTTT. The chain joins TRBV2 to TRBJ1-5; D might be TRBD1 (5 bases). Trimming removed 8 bases from V and 4 bases from J, with 9 bases in between. The CDR3 consists of 12 residues. Germline lookup yields CDR1 SNHLY and CDR2 FYNNEI.

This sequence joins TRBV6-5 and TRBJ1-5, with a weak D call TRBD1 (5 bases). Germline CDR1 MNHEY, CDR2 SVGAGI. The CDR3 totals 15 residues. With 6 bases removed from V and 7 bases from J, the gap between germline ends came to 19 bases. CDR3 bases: TGTGCCAGCAGACCCTCGACCCAGGGTGGACAGCCCCAGCATTTT. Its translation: CASRPSTQGGQPQHF.

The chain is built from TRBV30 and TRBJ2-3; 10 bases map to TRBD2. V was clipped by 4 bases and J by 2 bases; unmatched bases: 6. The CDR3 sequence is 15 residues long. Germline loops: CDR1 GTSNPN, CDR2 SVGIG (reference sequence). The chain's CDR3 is CAWTLGTSVTDTQYF. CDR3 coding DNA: TGTGCCTGGACCCTAGGGACTAGCGTCACAGATACGCAGTATTTT.

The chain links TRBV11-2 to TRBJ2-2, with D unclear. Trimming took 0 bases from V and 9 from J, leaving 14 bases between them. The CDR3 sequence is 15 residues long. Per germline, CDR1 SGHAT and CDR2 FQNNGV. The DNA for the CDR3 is TGTGCCAGCAGCTTAGATCCGGTTCCCAACCGGGAGCTGTTTTTT. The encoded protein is CASSLDPVPNRELFF.

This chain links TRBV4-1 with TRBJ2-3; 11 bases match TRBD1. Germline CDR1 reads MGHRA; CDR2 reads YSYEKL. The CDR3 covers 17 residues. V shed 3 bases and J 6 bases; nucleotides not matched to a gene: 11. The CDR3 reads CASSHPLGTGGADTQYF. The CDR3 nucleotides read TGCGCCAGCAGCCACCCGCTGGGGACAGGGGGTGCTGATACGCAGTATTTT.

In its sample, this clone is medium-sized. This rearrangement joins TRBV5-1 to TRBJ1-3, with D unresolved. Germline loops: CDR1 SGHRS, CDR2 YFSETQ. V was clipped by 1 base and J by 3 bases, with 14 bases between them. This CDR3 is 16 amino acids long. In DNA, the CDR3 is TGCGCCAGCAGCTTGCCCCCTCCCGGTCATGGAAACACCATATATTTT. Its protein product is CASSLPPPGHGNTIYF.

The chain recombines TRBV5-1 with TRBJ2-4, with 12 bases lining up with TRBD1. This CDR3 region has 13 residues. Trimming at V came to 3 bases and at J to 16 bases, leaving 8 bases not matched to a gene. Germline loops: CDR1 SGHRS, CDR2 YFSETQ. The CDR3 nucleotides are TGCGCCAGCAGCTCAAGTTCGGGACAGGGGGCATACTTC. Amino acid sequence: CASSSSSGQGAYF.

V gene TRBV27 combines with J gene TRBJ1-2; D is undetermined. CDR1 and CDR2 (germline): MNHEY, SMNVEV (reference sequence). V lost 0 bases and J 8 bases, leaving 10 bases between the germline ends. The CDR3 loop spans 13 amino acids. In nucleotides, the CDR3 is TGTGCCAGCAGTTTATCGTGGGGAGGGGGCTACACCTTC. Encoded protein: CASSLSWGGGYTF.

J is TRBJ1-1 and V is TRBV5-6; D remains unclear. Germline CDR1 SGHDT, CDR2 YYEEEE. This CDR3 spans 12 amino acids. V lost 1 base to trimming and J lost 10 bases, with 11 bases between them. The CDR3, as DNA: TGTGCCAGCAGCTTGTTGTCGTCAGTAGCTTTCTTT. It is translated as CASSLLSSVAFF.

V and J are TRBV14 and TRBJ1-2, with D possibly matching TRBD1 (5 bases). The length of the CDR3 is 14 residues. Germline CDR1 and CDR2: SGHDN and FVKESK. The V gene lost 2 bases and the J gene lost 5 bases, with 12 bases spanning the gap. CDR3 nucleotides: TGTGCCAGCAGCCAATTGGGTCCAGGGTATGGCTACACCTTC. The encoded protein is CASSQLGPGYGYTF.

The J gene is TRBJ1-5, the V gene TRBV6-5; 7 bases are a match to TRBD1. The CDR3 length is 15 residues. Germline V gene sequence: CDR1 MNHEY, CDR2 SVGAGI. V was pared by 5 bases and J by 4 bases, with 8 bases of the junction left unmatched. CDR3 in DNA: TGTGCCAGCAGTAGGACAGGTCAATGGAATCAGCCCCAGCATTTT. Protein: CASSRTGQWNQPQHF.

The DNA of the CDR3 is TGCGCCAGCAGCCGGGCACTAGCGGGAGGGAGAGAGACCCAGTACTTC. Its protein is CASSRALAGGRETQYF. V and J are TRBV5-1 and TRBJ2-5; 13 bases are shared with TRBD2. Germline-derived CDR1 and CDR2 are SGHRS and YFSETQ. Trimming took 4 bases from V and 4 from J; bases not matched to a gene: 7. There are 16 residues in the CDR3.

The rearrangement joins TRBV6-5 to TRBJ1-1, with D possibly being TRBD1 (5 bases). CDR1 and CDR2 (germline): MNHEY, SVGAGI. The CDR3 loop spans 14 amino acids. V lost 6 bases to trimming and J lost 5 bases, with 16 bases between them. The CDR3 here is CASSLLTGGTEAFF. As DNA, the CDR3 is TGTGCCAGCAGCCTACTAACCGGGGGGACTGAAGCTTTCTTT.

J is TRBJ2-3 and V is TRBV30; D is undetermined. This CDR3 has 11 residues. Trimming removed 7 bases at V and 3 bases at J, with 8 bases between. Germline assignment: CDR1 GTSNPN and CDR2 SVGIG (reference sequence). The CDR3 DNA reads TGTGCCTCCCGGAGAACAGATACGCAGTATTTT. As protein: CASRRTDTQYF. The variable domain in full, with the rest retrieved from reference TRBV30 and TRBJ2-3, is SQTIHQWPATLVQPVGSPLSLECTVEGTSNPNLYWYRQAAGRGLQLLFYSVGIGQISSEVPQNLSASRPQDRQFILSSKKLLLSDSGFYLCASRRTDTQYFGPGTRLTVL.

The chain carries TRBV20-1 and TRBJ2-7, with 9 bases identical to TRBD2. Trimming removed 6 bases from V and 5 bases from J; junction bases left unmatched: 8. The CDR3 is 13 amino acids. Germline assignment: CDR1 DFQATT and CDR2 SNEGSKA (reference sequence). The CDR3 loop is CSASERGVDEQYF. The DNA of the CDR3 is TGCAGTGCCAGTGAGCGGGGGGTGGACGAGCAGTACTTC.

The CDR3 nucleotides read TGTGCCAGTAGTATAGAGGGGGGGCAGGCCTATGGCTACACCTTC. This translates into CASSIEGGQAYGYTF. The V and J genes are TRBV19 and TRBJ1-2; TRBD1 is a possible D gene (6 bases). Deletions cut 0 bases from V and 4 bases from J, with 12 bases between. This CDR3 has 15 amino acids. CDR1 LNHDA and CDR2 SQIVND come from the germline V gene (reference sequence).